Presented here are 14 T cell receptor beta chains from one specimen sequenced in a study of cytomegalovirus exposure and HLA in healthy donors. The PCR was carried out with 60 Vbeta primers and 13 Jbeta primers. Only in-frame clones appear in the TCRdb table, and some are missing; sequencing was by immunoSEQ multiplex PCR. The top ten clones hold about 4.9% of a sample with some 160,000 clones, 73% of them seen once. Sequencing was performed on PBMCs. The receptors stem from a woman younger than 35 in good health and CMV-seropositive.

DNA of the CDR3: TGTGCCAGCAAAGCGGACGCTAGCACAGATACGCAGTATTTT. Amino acids: CASKADASTDTQYF. The chain has TRBV2 and TRBJ2-3; TRBD2 is a possible D gene (5 bases). The germline V gene has CDR1 SNHLY and CDR2 FYNNEI. The CDR3 spans 14 residues. V lost 7 bases, J lost 0 bases, and 11 bases lay in between.

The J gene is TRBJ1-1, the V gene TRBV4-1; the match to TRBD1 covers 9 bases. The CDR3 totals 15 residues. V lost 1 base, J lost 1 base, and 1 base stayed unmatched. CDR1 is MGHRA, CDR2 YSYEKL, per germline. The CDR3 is CASSQADRGNTEAFF. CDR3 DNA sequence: TGCGCCAGCAGCCAAGCGGACAGGGGGAACACTGAAGCTTTCTTT.

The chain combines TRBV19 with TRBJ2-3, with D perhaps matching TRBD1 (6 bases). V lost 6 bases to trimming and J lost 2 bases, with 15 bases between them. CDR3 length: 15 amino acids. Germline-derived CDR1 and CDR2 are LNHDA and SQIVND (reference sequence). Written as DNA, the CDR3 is TGTGCCAGTAGCCCCGACAGGTCAGTCACAGATACGCAGTATTTT. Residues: CASSPDRSVTDTQYF.

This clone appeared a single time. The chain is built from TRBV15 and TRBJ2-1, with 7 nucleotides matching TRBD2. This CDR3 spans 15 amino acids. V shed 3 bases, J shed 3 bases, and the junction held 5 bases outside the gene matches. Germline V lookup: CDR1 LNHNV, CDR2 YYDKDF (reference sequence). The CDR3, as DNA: TGTGCCACCAGCAGGGGGACTACCAACTACAATGAGCAGTTCTTC. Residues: CATSRGTTNYNEQFF. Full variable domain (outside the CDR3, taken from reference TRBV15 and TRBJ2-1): DAMVIQNPRYQVTQFGKPVTLSCSQTLNHNVMYWYQQKSSQAPKLLFHYYDKDFNNEADTPDNFQSRRPNTSFCFLDIRSPGLGDTAMYLCATSRGTTNYNEQFFGPGTRLTVL.

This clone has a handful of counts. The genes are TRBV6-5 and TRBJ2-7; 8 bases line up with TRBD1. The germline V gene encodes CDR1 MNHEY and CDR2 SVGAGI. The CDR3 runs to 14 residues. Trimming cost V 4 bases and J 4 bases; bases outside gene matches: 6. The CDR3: CASSSDREDYEQYF. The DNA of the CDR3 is TGTGCCAGCAGTTCGGACAGGGAAGATTACGAGCAGTACTTC.

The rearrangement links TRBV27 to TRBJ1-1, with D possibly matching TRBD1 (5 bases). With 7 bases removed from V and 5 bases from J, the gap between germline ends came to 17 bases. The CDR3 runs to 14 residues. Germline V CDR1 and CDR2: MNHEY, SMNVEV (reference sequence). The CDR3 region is CASTLYGGWTEAFF. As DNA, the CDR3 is TGTGCCAGCACCCTCTATGGGGGGTGGACTGAAGCTTTCTTT.

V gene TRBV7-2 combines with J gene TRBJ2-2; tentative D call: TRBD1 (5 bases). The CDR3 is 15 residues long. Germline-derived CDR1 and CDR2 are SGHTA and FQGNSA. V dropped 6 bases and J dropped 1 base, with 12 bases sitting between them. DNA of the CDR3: TGTGCCAGCAGACCAGGGATTCGGAACACCGGGGAGCTGTTTTTT. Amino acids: CASRPGIRNTGELFF.

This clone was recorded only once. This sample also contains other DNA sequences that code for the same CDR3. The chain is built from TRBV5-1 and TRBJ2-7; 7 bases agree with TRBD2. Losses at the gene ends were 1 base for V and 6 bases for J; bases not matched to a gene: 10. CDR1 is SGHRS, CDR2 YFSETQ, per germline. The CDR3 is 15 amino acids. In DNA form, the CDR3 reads TGCGCCAGCAGCTTGCTGGCGGGGGTGCAGGGCGAGCAGTACTTC. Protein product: CASSLLAGVQGEQYF. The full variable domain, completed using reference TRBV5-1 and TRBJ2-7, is KAGVTQTPRYLIKTRGQQVTLSCSPISGHRSVSWYQQTPGQGLQFLFEYFSETQRNKGNFPGRFSGRQFSNSRSEMNVSTLELGDSALYLCASSLLAGVQGEQYFGPGTRLTVT.

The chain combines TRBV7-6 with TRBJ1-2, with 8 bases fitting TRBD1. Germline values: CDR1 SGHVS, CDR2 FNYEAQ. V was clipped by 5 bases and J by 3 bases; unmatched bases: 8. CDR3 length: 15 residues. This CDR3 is CASSVGQGGDYGYTF. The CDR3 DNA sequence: TGTGCCAGCAGCGTTGGACAGGGAGGGGACTATGGCTACACCTTC.

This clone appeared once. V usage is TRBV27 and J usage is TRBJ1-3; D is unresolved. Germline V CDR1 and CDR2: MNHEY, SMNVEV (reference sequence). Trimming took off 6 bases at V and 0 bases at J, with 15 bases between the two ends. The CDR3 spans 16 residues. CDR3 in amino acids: CASRPLRADSGNTIYF. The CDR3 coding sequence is TGTGCCAGCAGGCCCCTTCGTGCGGACTCTGGAAACACCATATATTTT.

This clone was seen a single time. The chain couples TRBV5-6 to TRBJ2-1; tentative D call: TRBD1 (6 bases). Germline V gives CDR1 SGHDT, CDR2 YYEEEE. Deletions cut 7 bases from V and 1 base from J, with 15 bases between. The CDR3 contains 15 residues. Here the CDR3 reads CASGKTGTSYNEQFF. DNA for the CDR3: TGTGCCAGCGGTAAAACAGGGACGTCCTACAATGAGCAGTTCTTC. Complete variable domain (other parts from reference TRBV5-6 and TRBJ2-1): DAGVTQSPTHLIKTRGQQVTLRCSPKSGHDTVSWYQQALGQGPQFIFQYYEEEERQRGNFPDRFSGHQFPNYSSELNVNALLLGDSALYLCASGKTGTSYNEQFFGPGTRLTVL.

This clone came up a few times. In nucleotides, the CDR3 is TGTGCCAGCAGTGACCCACGGACAGGGTGTGCTGAAGCTTTCTTT. This codes for CASSDPRTGCAEAFF. The chain combines TRBV6-4 with TRBJ1-1; 8 bases line up with TRBD1. Looked up from germline, CDR1 is MRHNA and CDR2 is SNTAGT. V was pared by 2 bases and J by 6 bases, with 8 bases of the junction left unmatched. The CDR3 has 15 amino acids.

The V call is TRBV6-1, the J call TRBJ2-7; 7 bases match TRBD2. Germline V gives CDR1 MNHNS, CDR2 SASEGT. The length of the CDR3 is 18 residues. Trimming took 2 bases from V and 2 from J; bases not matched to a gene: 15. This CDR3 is CASSERVGTRGIAYEQYF. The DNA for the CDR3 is TGTGCCAGCAGTGAAAGGGTGGGGACGCGGGGGATTGCCTACGAGCAGTACTTC.

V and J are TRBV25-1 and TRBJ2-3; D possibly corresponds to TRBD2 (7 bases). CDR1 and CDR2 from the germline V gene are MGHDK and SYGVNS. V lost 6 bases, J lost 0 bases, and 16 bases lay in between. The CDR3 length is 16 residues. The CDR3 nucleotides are TGTGCCAGCAGGGAGGGGGGGACGGCAAGCACAGATACGCAGTATTTT. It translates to CASREGGTASTDTQYF.